This entry lists 18 T cell receptor beta chains sequenced from one sample in a study of cytomegalovirus exposure and HLA in healthy donors. It was with 60 Vbeta and 13 Jbeta primers that the PCR ran. TCRdb's table, derived via immunoSEQ multiplex PCR, lists solely in-frame clones and lacks some. The top ten clones hold about 3% of a sample with some 180,000 clones, about four fifths of them seen once. The sequenced sample was PBMCs. The origin of the receptors is a female donor in good health and CMV-seronegative.

V gene TRBV7-9 combines with J gene TRBJ1-6; D is undetermined. The V and J ends lost 6 bases and 9 bases respectively, with 6 bases between them. CDR3 size: 11 residues. Germline assignment: CDR1 SEHNR and CDR2 FQNEAQ (reference sequence). CDR3 bases: TGTGCCAGCAGTGACACTTCACCCCTCCACTTT. Amino acids: CASSDTSPLHF.

The rearrangement uses TRBV7-3 and TRBJ2-7; 7 bases align to TRBD2. Germline lookup yields CDR1 SGHTA and CDR2 FQGTGA. Germline trimming cut 5 bases from V and 4 bases from J; bases unmatched to any gene: 11. The CDR3 covers 15 residues. The CDR3 protein is CASSRLGGVNYEQYF. Here the CDR3 DNA reads TGTGCCAGCAGCCGCCTGGGAGGGGTTAATTACGAGCAGTACTTC.

This clone was recorded a few times. The rearrangement joins TRBV25-1 to TRBJ2-2; TRBD1 agrees at 8 bases. After removal of 8 bases from V and 2 bases from J, the junction contained 7 bases not matched to a gene. Germline loops: CDR1 MGHDK, CDR2 SYGVNS. CDR3 length: 15 residues. The CDR3 sequence is CASGQDRANTGELFF. CDR3 DNA: TGTGCCAGCGGACAGGACAGGGCTAACACCGGGGAGCTGTTTTTT. The entire variable domain, with the rest obtained from reference TRBV25-1 and TRBJ2-2, is as follows: EADIYQTPRYLVIGTGKKITLECSQTMGHDKMYWYQQDPGMELHLIHYSYGVNSTEKGDLSSESTVSRIRTEHFPLTLESARPSHTSQYLCASGQDRANTGELFFGEGSRLTVL.

J is TRBJ2-7 and V is TRBV21-1; no check of the table's D call, TRBD2, against the DNA was made. TRBV21-1 is recorded as a pseudogene. This CDR3 spans 15 amino acids. CDR3 DNA: TGTGCCAGCAGCAAAAGGGAGGGAAGCTCCTACGAGCAGTACTTC. Its protein product is CASSKREGSSYEQYF.

The J gene is TRBJ2-5, the V gene TRBV7-6; 8 bases map to TRBD2. The DNA end is a closer match to TRBJ2-7, so the J assignment may be wrong. CDR3 length equals 16 residues. From germline, CDR1 is SGHVS and CDR2 FNYEAQ. The CDR3 region has the DNA TGTGCCAGCAGCTTAGTGTGGAGCGGGGGAATGGACGAGCAGTACTTC. Translating gives CASSLVWSGGMDEQYF.

The chain joins TRBV30 to TRBJ2-1; D is perhaps TRBD2 (6 bases). Germline V lookup: CDR1 GTSNPN, CDR2 SVGIG (reference sequence). The CDR3 runs to 14 residues. Trimming removed 4 bases at V and 2 bases at J, with 12 bases between. CDR3 sequence: CAWMRGTPYNEQFF. The CDR3 DNA follows: TGTGCCTGGATGCGCGGGACTCCCTACAATGAGCAGTTCTTC.

This clone was seen a single time. The same CDR3 arises from other DNA sequences in this sample as well. J is TRBJ2-1 and V is TRBV27; D is possibly TRBD1 (6 bases). Germline lookup yields CDR1 MNHEY and CDR2 SMNVEV (reference sequence). Trimming left V 6 bases short and J 4 bases short, with 10 bases between. The CDR3 has 13 residues. In DNA form, the CDR3 reads TGTGCCAGCAGCCCCGGACAGTACAATGAGCAGTTCTTC. It translates to CASSPGQYNEQFF.

The CDR3 loop reads CASSEAQGGVKQYF. For the CDR3, the DNA is TGTGCCAGCAGTGAAGCGCAGGGAGGGGTTAAGCAGTACTTC. V usage is TRBV2 and J usage is TRBJ2-7, with 7 nucleotides matching TRBD2. The CDR3 contains 14 residues. Trimming took 0 bases from V and 8 from J; bases not matched to a gene: 7. Germline assignment: CDR1 SNHLY and CDR2 FYNNEI.

The rearrangement uses TRBV7-9 and TRBJ2-2; D may be TRBD2 (5 bases). Germline loops: CDR1 SEHNR, CDR2 FQNEAQ (reference sequence). Trimming cost V 5 bases and J 4 bases, with 8 bases left between them. This CDR3 is 13 amino acids long. The CDR3 loop is CASSTTSTGELFF. CDR3 DNA sequence: TGTGCCAGCAGCACCACTAGCACCGGGGAGCTGTTTTTT. Together with reference TRBV7-9 and TRBJ2-2, the CDR3 gives the full variable domain: DTGVSQNPRHKITKRGQNVTFRCDPISEHNRLYWYRQTLGQGPEFLTYFQNEAQLEKSRLLSDRFSAERPKGSFSTLEIQRTEQGDSAMYLCASSTTSTGELFFGEGSRLTVL.

Remarks on this clone: The junction shows a germline mismatch at one end, possibly a read error. Other nucleotide sequences from this sample produce the same CDR3. The chain has TRBV25-1 and TRBJ2-5, with TRBD1 matching over 9 bases. This CDR3 contains 15 residues. Germline values: CDR1 MGHDK, CDR2 SYGVNS. In nucleotides, the CDR3 is TGTGCTAGCAGCCTTACAGGGGGCTGGCAAGAGACCCAGTACTTC. Residues: CASSLTGGWQETQYF.

The gene calls are TRBV7-2 and TRBJ2-7; a possible D gene is TRBD2 (5 bases). The CDR3 consists of 14 residues. Germline loops: CDR1 SGHTA, CDR2 FQGNSA. The germline V and J ends were trimmed by 7 bases and 0 bases, with 13 bases remaining between them. The CDR3 is CASKLGMSSYEQYF. The CDR3 DNA sequence: TGTGCCAGCAAACTAGGGATGAGCTCCTACGAGCAGTACTTC.

The chain uses TRBV11-2 and TRBJ2-1; TRBD2 matches at 11 bases. Per the germline V gene, CDR1 is SGHAT and CDR2 is FQNNGV. The CDR3 covers 15 residues. J was trimmed by 8 bases and V by 2 bases; bases with no gene match: 5. CDR3 coding DNA: TGTGCCAGCAGCTTAACTAGCGGGAGAACAGATGAGCAGTTCTTC. Amino acids: CASSLTSGRTDEQFF.

This chain links TRBV27 with TRBJ2-5; the match to TRBD2 covers 8 bases. The J call may be incorrect, as the DNA end agrees better with TRBJ2-7. Germline V lookup: CDR1 MNHEY, CDR2 SMNVEV (reference sequence). The CDR3 consists of 15 residues. CDR3 bases: TGTGCCAGCAGTCCCCCCCCCGGGAGGGCCTCCGAGCAGTACTTC. The encoded protein is CASSPPPGRASEQYF.

The genes are TRBV18 and TRBJ2-2, with D possibly TRBD1 on 10 matching bases. Trimming removed 4 bases from V and 1 base from J, with 31 bases in between. There are 22 residues in the CDR3. The germline V gene has CDR1 KGHSH and CDR2 LQKENI. The CDR3 nucleotides read TGTGCCAGCTCACGCGAAGGGACAGGGGAGACTCGACTAGCGGAGAACACCGGGGAGCTGTTTTTT. The encoded protein is CASSREGTGETRLAENTGELFF. Combining the CDR3 with reference TRBV18 and TRBJ2-2 gives the whole variable domain NAGVMQNPRHLVRRRGQEARLRCSPMKGHSHVYWYRQLPEEGLKFMVYLQKENIIDESGMPKERFSAEFPKEGPSILRIQQVVRGDSAAYFCASSREGTGETRLAENTGELFFGEGSRLTVL.

The rearrangement uses TRBV7-2 and TRBJ2-7; D is possibly TRBD1 (5 bases). The V gene's germline CDR1 is SGHTA and CDR2 FQGNSA. The CDR3 covers 15 residues. V lost 0 bases and J 2 bases, leaving 11 bases between the germline ends. The CDR3 here is CASSLATTGTYEQYF. The CDR3 DNA follows: TGTGCCAGCAGCTTAGCCACCACAGGAACCTACGAGCAGTACTTC.

V usage is TRBV28 and J usage is TRBJ1-4; 11 nucleotides line up with TRBD1. CDR1 MDHEN and CDR2 SYDVKM come from the germline V gene. This CDR3 has 15 amino acids. The V segment lost 5 bases and the J segment 8 bases; nucleotides outside the gene matches: 7. The CDR3 coding sequence is TGTGCCAGCAGTCCCGCGGGACAGGGGGACGAAAAACTGTTTTTT. The encoded protein is CASSPAGQGDEKLFF. Full variable domain (remainder filled in from reference TRBV28 and TRBJ1-4): DVKVTQSSRYLVKRTGEKVFLECVQDMDHENMFWYRQDPGLGLRLIYFSYDVKMKEKGDIPEGYSVSREKKERFSLILESASTNQTSMYLCASSPAGQGDEKLFFGSGTQLSVL.

J is TRBJ1-5 and V is TRBV30, with D unresolved. CDR3 length: 14 amino acids. The V gene's germline CDR1 is GTSNPN and CDR2 SVGIG (reference sequence). V lost 0 bases to trimming and J lost 4 bases, with 10 bases between them. The CDR3 DNA reads as TGTGCCTGGAGTGTAAACAGTCGGAATCAGCCCCAGCATTTT. Encoded protein: CAWSVNSRNQPQHF.

The chain recombines TRBV25-1 with TRBJ1-4; no firm D call. V shed 6 bases and J shed 4 bases, with 15 bases lying between them. Germline V gives CDR1 MGHDK, CDR2 SYGVNS. The CDR3 covers 15 residues. CDR3 amino acids: CASSSPDGFNEKLFF. CDR3 nucleotide sequence: TGTGCCAGCAGCTCCCCTGACGGGTTTAATGAAAAACTGTTTTTT.